This T cell receptor beta chain appears in the sequencing data of a study of T cell repertoires in cytomegalovirus infection. In the study overall: It was the public TCR beta signatures that indicated both CMV infection and matching HLA type.

The V end lost 5 bases, the J end lost 7 bases, and 12 bases lay between the germline ends. This CDR3 contains 13 residues. Looked up from germline, CDR1 is LNHDA and CDR2 is SQIVND (reference sequence). About this clonotype itself: What it binds is not known.

TCRdb re-called the reads through MiXCR, storing one row per CDR3 protein. The sample consists of about 360,000 distinct CDR3 sequences, about a sixth of them appearing once. Findings and caveats of the study: Summed frequency of shared TCR beta families picked out CMV carriers who also had the relevant HLA. There were HLA-C-restricted CMV-specific TCR beta clonotypes dominating the ex vivo response.

The sequenced sample consisted of PBMCs. This TCR was recovered from a human donor in good health (CMV status not recorded). Some clones in this sample may be carry-over from other donors' samples. The chain joins TRBV19 to TRBJ1-5, with D tentatively TRBD1 (6 bases). Here the CDR3 DNA reads TGTGCCAGTAGTTGGGACACCAGCCAGCCCCAGCATTTT. The encoded protein is CASSWDTSQPQHF.